These 31 T cell receptor beta chains came from one sample sequenced in a study of CD8+CD57+ T cells in acquired aplastic anemia. Sequencing was done on patients that had shown CD8+CD57+ cell expansion by flow cytometry. TCR beta VDJ and CDR3 profiling used genomic DNA as template. TCRdb used MiXCR to reprocess the reads, holding one entry per CDR3 protein. The top ten clones hold roughly two fifths of a sample with approximately 260,000 distinct CDR3 sequences, 82% of them seen once. Sequenced material: sorted CD4+, CD8+, or CD8+CD57+ T cells (not recorded which) from PBMCs. The receptors originated from a human donor with aplastic anemia.

This clonotype was picked up one time. V and J are TRBV7-3 and TRBJ1-6; 7 bases are shared with TRBD1. CDR3 length: 16 amino acids. V trimming: 5 bases; J trimming: 16 bases; junction bases outside the gene matches: 20. Germline-derived CDR1 and CDR2 are SGHTA and FQGTGA. CDR3 coding DNA: TGTGCCAGCAGCCCACAGGGGACCTGGGGAGAGACCCAGCTCCACTTT. Residues: CASSPQGTWGETQLHF. The full variable domain, in which reference TRBV7-3 and TRBJ1-6 provide the parts outside the CDR3, is GAGVSQTPSNKVTEKGKYVELRCDPISGHTALYWYRQSLGQGPEFLIYFQGTGAADDSGLPNDRFFAVRPEGSVSTLKIQRTERGDSAVYLCASSPQGTWGETQLHFGNGTRLTVT.

V and J are TRBV29-1 and TRBJ1-5; D is undetermined. Germline assignment: CDR1 SQVTM and CDR2 ANQGSEA. V lost 7 bases, J lost 0 bases, and 7 bases lay in between. The CDR3 length is 12 residues. The CDR3 sequence: CSGRISNQPQHF. In DNA form, the CDR3 reads TGCAGCGGTCGAATTAGCAATCAGCCCCAGCATTTT.

V is TRBV7-2 and J is TRBJ2-3; D is uncertain. The J call may be faulty, since TRBJ1-5 better matches the DNA end. CDR1 and CDR2 (germline): SGHTA, FQGNSA. This CDR3 contains 14 residues. The DNA for the CDR3 is TGTGCCAGCAGCTTAGCGGGAGGTCGAGCTAAGCAGCATTTT. Its protein is CASSLAGGRAKQHF.

The chain joins TRBV11-1 to TRBJ2-1; the D gene could be TRBD1 or TRBD2 (5 bases each). Trimming took 3 bases from V and 3 from J, leaving 15 bases between them. CDR3 size: 16 residues. Germline-derived CDR1 and CDR2 are SGHAT and FQDESV (reference sequence). CDR3 region: CASSFQRSGHYNEQFF. The CDR3 bases are TGTGCCAGCAGCTTTCAAAGAAGCGGACACTACAATGAGCAGTTCTTC.

This chain links TRBV7-3 with TRBJ1-2, with a possible D match to TRBD1 (5 bases). The CDR3 loop spans 15 amino acids. The V gene lost 2 bases and the J gene lost 14 bases, with 24 bases spanning the gap. Germline-derived CDR1 and CDR2 are SGHTA and FQGTGA. The CDR3 loop reads CASSLAAGREYTQTF. The CDR3 bases are TGTGCCAGCAGCTTAGCAGCGGGACGGGAATATACGCAGACCTTC.

With regard to this clonotype: The CDR3 does not end in the conserved phenylalanine or tryptophan, so this is likely a read error. The limits of the CDR3 on the DNA are not certain, so only TCRdb's listed CDR3 is given. This chain uses TRBV2 with TRBJ2-3. Per the germline V gene, CDR1 is SNHLY and CDR2 is FYNNEI. Including both end residues, the CDR3 is 14 amino acids long. The CDR3 here is CASSFGVIDDTHYV.

The chain recombines TRBV7-6 with TRBJ1-2; the D gene is possibly TRBD1 (5 bases). The germline gives CDR1 SGHVS, CDR2 FNYEAQ. V lost 7 bases and J lost 10, with 28 bases in between. The CDR3 is made up of 16 amino acids. The CDR3 DNA is TGTGCCAGCACCCTAGAGAGGGACCCCCCTGTGTCCAACTACACCTTC. This sequence encodes CASTLERDPPVSNYTF.

The chain employs TRBV25-1 and TRBJ2-7, with no clear D. Trimming removed 6 bases at V and 3 bases at J, with 15 bases between. The CDR3 is 14 residues long. The V gene's germline CDR1 is MGHDK and CDR2 SYGVNS. The CDR3 here is CASSSVLGIYEQYF. The CDR3 DNA follows: TGTGCCAGCAGCTCAGTCTTGGGGATCTACGAGCAGTACTTC.

About this clonotype itself: Being one base from a much bigger clone, this may be a read error. V and J are TRBV6-5 and TRBJ1-2; D is undetermined. CDR1 and CDR2 from the germline V gene are MNHEY and SVGAGI. The CDR3 has 11 amino acids. Trimming stripped 6 bases from V and 0 bases from J, with 2 bases between. CDR3 in DNA: TGTGCCAGCAGCACTAACTATGGCTACACCTTC. This sequence encodes CASSTNYGYTF.

The chain carries TRBV7-9 and TRBJ2-7, with D perhaps matching TRBD2 (5 bases). Trimming took 7 bases from V and 2 from J, leaving 15 bases between them. The CDR3 sequence is 14 residues long. CDR1 and CDR2 (germline): SEHNR, FQNEAQ (reference sequence). The CDR3: CASTGTRLPYEQYF. The DNA for the CDR3 is TGTGCCAGCACGGGAACCCGGCTTCCCTACGAGCAGTACTTC.

A remark on this clonotype: A read error is likely, as this CDR3 ends without the conserved phenylalanine or tryptophan. The limits of the CDR3 on the DNA are not certain, so only TCRdb's listed CDR3 is given. The chain employs TRBV7-9 and TRBJ2-3. Germline V gene data show CDR1 as SEHNR and CDR2 as FQNEAQ (reference sequence). The CDR3 is 13 residues long, ends included. The CDR3 loop is CASSSQANAVQYC.

This clonotype was seen at least ten times. The J gene is TRBJ2-1, the V gene TRBV6-6, with TRBD2 matching over 8 bases. The CDR3 is 16 residues long. CDR1 is MNHNY and CDR2 is SVGAGI in the germline V gene (reference sequence). J was trimmed by 8 bases and V by 0 bases; bases with no gene match: 9. In DNA, the CDR3 is TGTGCCAGCAGTTACTCGGTACAGCGGGAGCGGCATGAGCAGTTCTTC. Its protein is CASSYSVQRERHEQFF.

To note about this clonotype: No conserved phenylalanine or tryptophan is present at the end of the CDR3, so a read error is the likely explanation. The limits of the CDR3 on the DNA are not certain, so only TCRdb's listed CDR3 is given. The gene calls are TRBV9 and TRBJ2-3; TRBD1 is the table's D call and was not checked against the DNA. Germline CDR1 reads SGDLS; CDR2 reads YYNGEE. The CDR3 spans 14 residues, counting both ends. The CDR3 sequence: CASSVGTARDPHHH.

V usage is TRBV7-3 and J usage is TRBJ1-6; D unresolved. The V and J ends lost 6 bases and 16 bases respectively, with 28 bases between them. This CDR3 spans 16 amino acids. In germline, CDR1 is SGHTA, CDR2 FQGTGA. The CDR3 reads CASSSSRTCGETQLHF. The CDR3 DNA reads as TGTGCCAGCAGTTCTAGCAGGACTTGCGGAGAGACCCAGCTCCACTTT. The variable domain in full, completed from reference TRBV7-3 and TRBJ1-6, reads GAGVSQTPSNKVTEKGKYVELRCDPISGHTALYWYRQSLGQGPEFLIYFQGTGAADDSGLPNDRFFAVRPEGSVSTLKIQRTERGDSAVYLCASSSSRTCGETQLHFGNGTRLTVT.

The chain couples TRBV19 to TRBJ2-7; a possible D gene is TRBD1 (6 bases). Germline V gene lookup returns CDR1 LNHDA and CDR2 SQIVND (reference sequence). The CDR3 contains 11 residues. The CDR3 DNA reads TGTCCCACAGGGCAGGTCTACGAGCAGTACTTC. It specifies CPTGQVYEQYF.

This clonotype appeared many times. The chain carries TRBV30 and TRBJ1-1; D possibly corresponds to TRBD1 (6 bases). Between the trimmed V and J ends, which lost 3 bases and 4 bases, there was a span of 12 bases. Germline V CDR1 and CDR2: GTSNPN, SVGIG (reference sequence). The CDR3 sequence is 13 residues long. The CDR3 reads CAWSLGALTEAFF. CDR3 bases: TGTGCCTGGAGCCTGGGGGCCCTCACTGAAGCTTTCTTT.

For this clonotype: The germline gene is not matched at one end of the junction; a read error may be the cause. The chain links TRBV13 to TRBJ1-2; D remains ambiguous. The length of the CDR3 is 13 residues. Germline loops: CDR1 PRHDT, CDR2 FYEKMQ (reference sequence). CDR3 loop: CASSLVAAGDDQF. The CDR3, as DNA: TGTGCCAGCAGCTTAGTCGCCGCGGGCGATGACCAGTTC.

This clonotype was seen once. A junction end diverges from the germline sequence, so it may reflect a read error. V gene TRBV7-3 combines with J gene TRBJ2-3; tentative D call: TRBD2 (6 bases). Germline CDR1 and CDR2: SGHTA and FQGTGA. CDR3 size: 14 residues. The CDR3: CASSLGGTRGTNQF. CDR3 nucleotide sequence: TGTGCCAGCAGCTTAGGCGGGACTCGGGGAACGAACCAGTTT. The complete variable domain, with remaining parts taken from reference TRBV7-3 and TRBJ2-3, reads GAGVSQTPSNKVTEKGKYVELRCDPISGHTALYWYRQSLGQGPEFLIYFQGTGAADDSGLPNDRFFAVRPEGSVSTLKIQRTERGDSAVYLCASSLGGTRGTNQFGPGTRLTVL.

Regarding this clonotype: The germline gene is not matched at one end of the junction; a read error may be the cause. This rearrangement joins TRBV19 to TRBJ2-3; 8 nucleotides agree with TRBD2. This CDR3 comprises 14 residues. Germline CDR1 LNHDA, CDR2 SQIVND (reference sequence). CDR3 protein: CASSWAGGPDRQYF. CDR3 DNA: TGTGCCAGCAGTTGGGCGGGGGGTCCCGATAGGCAGTATTTT.

Comment on this clonotype: The junction and the germline gene differ at one end; a read error may be behind it. The rearrangement uses TRBV2 and TRBJ2-7; TRBD1 aligns across 8 bases. The CDR3 is 12 residues long. Germline CDR1 and CDR2: SNHLY and FYNNEI. CDR3 nucleotide sequence: TGTGCCAGCGGGGTGGACAGGGTAGATACGCACTTC. This codes for CASGVDRVDTHF.

A note on this clonotype: The CDR3 does not end in the conserved phenylalanine or tryptophan, so this is likely a read error. The chain employs TRBV7-8 and TRBJ2-3; D is possibly TRBD2 (5 bases). Germline values: CDR1 SGHVS, CDR2 FQNEAQ. The CDR3 runs to 13 residues. V was pared by 8 bases and J by 1 base, with 10 bases between. The DNA for the CDR3 is TGTGCCAGCGGGTCCGGGGGCACAGATACGCAGTATTTG. Protein: CASGSGGTDTQYL.

In the case of this clonotype: One end of the junction varies from germline; a read error may be responsible. The chain carries TRBV7-9 and TRBJ1-2; 7 bases are a match to TRBD1. Germline V CDR1 and CDR2: SEHNR, FQNEAQ (reference sequence). The CDR3 is made up of 16 amino acids. The CDR3 DNA reads as TGCGCCAGCAGCCAAGAGGGGGCCGGGAATAGCGGGAGGTACACCTTC. Its translation is CASSQEGAGNSGRYTF.

A remark on this clonotype: One end of the junction fails to match germline, which may point to a read error. The CDR3 coding sequence is TGTGCCAGCAGTTTTCGAAGAAGGGGGGCGGACGCTGAGCATTTT. It is translated as CASSFRRRGADAEHF. This chain uses TRBV7-3 with TRBJ2-3; D may match TRBD1 or TRBD2 (6 bases each). This CDR3 comprises 15 residues. Germline assignment: CDR1 SGHTA and CDR2 FQGTGA.

This clonotype has just a few counts. The CDR3 does not end in the conserved phenylalanine or tryptophan, so this is likely a read error. It is unclear where the CDR3 begins or ends on the DNA, so no DNA is shown, and the CDR3 is as TCRdb lists it. V gene TRBV7-9 combines with J gene TRBJ2-7. The germline V gene encodes CDR1 SEHNR and CDR2 FQNEAQ (reference sequence). 13 amino acids form the CDR3, both terminal residues included. CDR3: CASSLEPDTQYFG.

With respect to this clonotype: The final CDR3 position lacks the conserved phenylalanine or tryptophan, pointing to a likely read error. The DNA is left out, because the CDR3 cannot be placed on it with certainty; the CDR3 is given as TCRdb lists it. The chain has TRBV9 and TRBJ1-2. The length of the CDR3 is 13 amino acids, counting both ends. Germline V gene sequence: CDR1 SGDLS, CDR2 YYNGEE. The CDR3 here is CASSQGSESGYIV.

The chain carries TRBV10-3 and TRBJ1-1; TRBD1 is a possible D gene (5 bases). CDR1 is ENHRY and CDR2 is SYGVKD in the germline V gene. The CDR3 totals 11 residues. V was trimmed by 2 bases and J by 9 bases, leaving 7 bases between them. The chain's CDR3 is CAISEGGKAFF. The CDR3 coding sequence is TGTGCCATCAGTGAGGGGGGGAAAGCTTTCTTT.

A remark on this clonotype: The junction does not match germline at one end; this may be a read error. The V and J genes are TRBV2 and TRBJ1-5; D remains ambiguous. Per the germline V gene, CDR1 is SNHLY and CDR2 is FYNNEI. This CDR3 is built from 14 residues. This CDR3 is CASSDAYTDTQQFF. The CDR3 region has the DNA TGTGCCAGCAGTGACGCGTACACCGATACGCAGCAGTTTTTT.

The chain couples TRBV7-8 to TRBJ2-3; 7 bases fit TRBD1. CDR1 SGHVS and CDR2 FQNEAQ come from the germline V gene. The CDR3 is 13 residues long. The V segment lost 8 bases and the J segment 15 bases; nucleotides outside the gene matches: 17. The CDR3 nucleotides are TGTGCCAGCGGCGTTGATCCAGACGGGACAGCCTATTTT. This gives the protein CASGVDPDGTAYF. Combining the CDR3 with reference TRBV7-8 and TRBJ2-3 gives the whole variable domain GAGVSQSPRYKVAKRGQDVALRCDPISGHVSLFWYQQALGQGPEFLTYFQNEAQLDKSGLPSDRFFAERPEGSVSTLKIQRTQQEDSAVYLCASGVDPDGTAYFGPGTRLTVL.

The chain has TRBV5-5 and TRBJ1-1; D gene unclear. The CDR3 length is 13 residues. Germline CDR1 and CDR2: SGHKS and YYEKEE (reference sequence). V shed 3 bases and J shed 7 bases, with 13 bases lying between them. The chain's CDR3 is CASSSTRWSEAFF. Here the CDR3 DNA reads TGTGCCAGCAGCTCCACTCGGTGGAGTGAAGCTTTCTTT.

This chain connects TRBV9 to TRBJ1-6; the match to TRBD1 covers 7 bases. This CDR3 region has 15 residues. V was pared by 4 bases and J by 18 bases, with 19 bases of the junction left unmatched. Germline lookup yields CDR1 SGDLS and CDR2 YYNGEE. CDR3 bases: TGTGCCAGCAGCCCAGGGGGGCCTGATCAGCCCCAGCACCACTTT. This encodes CASSPGGPDQPQHHF.

This chain links TRBV7-8 with TRBJ2-2; possible D gene TRBD2, 6 bases. This CDR3 has 15 residues. Germline CDR1 SGHVS, CDR2 FQNEAQ. V dropped 6 bases and J dropped 17 bases, with 28 bases sitting between them. The CDR3 region is CASSDGGIHEQFFFF. The CDR3 DNA is TGTGCCAGCAGTGATGGGGGGATCCATGAGCAGTTCTTCTTTTTT.